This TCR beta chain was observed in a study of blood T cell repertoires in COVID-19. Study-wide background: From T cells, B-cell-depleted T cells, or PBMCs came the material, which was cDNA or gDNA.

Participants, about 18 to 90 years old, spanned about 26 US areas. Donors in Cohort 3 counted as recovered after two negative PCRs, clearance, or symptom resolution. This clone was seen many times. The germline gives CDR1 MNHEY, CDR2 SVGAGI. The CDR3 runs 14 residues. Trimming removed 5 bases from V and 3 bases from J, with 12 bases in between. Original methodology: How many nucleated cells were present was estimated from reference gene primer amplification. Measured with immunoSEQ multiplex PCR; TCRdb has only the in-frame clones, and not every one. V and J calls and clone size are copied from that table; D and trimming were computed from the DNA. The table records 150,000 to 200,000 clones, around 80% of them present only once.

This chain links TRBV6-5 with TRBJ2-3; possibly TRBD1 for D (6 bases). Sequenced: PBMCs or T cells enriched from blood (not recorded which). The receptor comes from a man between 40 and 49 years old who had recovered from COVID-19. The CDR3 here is CASSRAGVTDTQYF. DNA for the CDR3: TGTGCCAGCAGTCGGGCAGGGGTGACAGATACGCAGTATTTT.